A selection of T cell receptor beta chains follows, all from one sample in a study of OX40 agonist ivuxolimab in advanced cancers. Measured with immunoSEQ multiplex PCR; TCRdb has only the in-frame clones, and not every one. The sample includes some 15,000 clones, 70% to 80% of them seen just once. The sequenced sample was CD4+ or CD8+ T cells sorted from blood, obtained in a trial of the OX40 agonist ivuxolimab. The origin of the receptors is an adult with an advanced solid tumor such as melanoma, head and neck, liver or kidney cancer. Both conserved end residues are part of each CDR3. The order of the fields is D gene, clone size, J gene, V gene, CDR3 DNA, CDR3 protein. A D gene is named only where the DNA matches it firmly. Rows give clone size only sometimes, using once, few, many, or a class for an expanded clone.

NA	NA	TRBJ2-7	TRBV6-1	TGTGCCAGCGGAGGGTCATCCTACGAGCAGTACTTC	CASGGSSYEQYF
NA	NA	TRBJ1-5	TRBV6-6	TGTGCCAGCAGTCCCGTGAGGGGAGACCCGCCCCAGCATTTT	CASSPVRGDPPQHF
NA	NA	TRBJ2-7	TRBV6-1	TGTGCCAGCAGTGGTCAGGTTGCGGCAGCTGACGAGCAGTACTTC	CASSGQVAAADEQYF
NA	NA	TRBJ2-7	TRBV18	TGTGCCAGCTCACCAGAGGCCCCCTACGAGCAGTACTTC	CASSPEAPYEQYF
NA	NA	TRBJ1-1	TRBV19	TGTGCCAGTAGACAGGGAACTGAAGCTTTCTTT	CASRQGTEAFF
TRBD2	NA	TRBJ2-1	TRBV28	TGTGCCAGCAGTCCCCATTTTAGCGGGAGCTCGTACAATGAGCAGTTCTTC	CASSPHFSGSSYNEQFF
NA	NA	TRBJ1-2	TRBV11-2	TGTGCCAGCAGCCTCCCCTCGGGGGGCTACACCTTC	CASSLPSGGYTF
NA	NA	TRBJ2-5	TRBV11-1	TGTGCCAGCAGCTTTATTTTAATGGAGACCCAGTACTTC	CASSFILMETQYF
NA	NA	TRBJ2-1	TRBV27	TGTGCCAGCAGTTTATCAGCAGGGGTGGATGAGCAGTTCTTC	CASSLSAGVDEQFF
NA	NA	TRBJ2-7	TRBV7-9	TGTGCCAGCAGCGCGGATCCGACCAGGTCGGACTCCTACGAGCAGTACTTC	CASSADPTRSDSYEQYF
NA	NA	TRBJ2-7	TRBV6-6	TGTGCCAGCAGTCCTACTGGACTGCTAGCCTACGAGCAGTACTTC	CASSPTGLLAYEQYF
TRBD2	NA	TRBJ2-1	TRBV28	TGTGCCAGCAGTCCCTCTGGAGCGGGGCCTAACAATGAGCAGTTCTTC	CASSPSGAGPNNEQFF
TRBD2	NA	TRBJ2-7	TRBV28	TGTGCCAGCAGTCCCCCCCGACTAGCCACCTACGAGCAGTACTTC	CASSPPRLATYEQYF
NA	NA	TRBJ1-4	TRBV7-2	TGTGCCAGCAGCTCCGATCTGGGGTGGAAACTGTTTTTT	CASSSDLGWKLFF
TRBD1	NA	TRBJ1-1	TRBV27	TGTGCCAGCAGTTCCGGGACAGGGGGCCGCACTGAAGCTTTCTTT	CASSSGTGGRTEAFF
TRBD1	NA	TRBJ1-5	TRBV6-5	TGTGCCAGCAGTTCCCTGTTAGGGGGCGGGCAGCCCCAGCATTTT	CASSSLLGGGQPQHF
NA	once	TRBJ2-7	TRBV5-4	TGTGCCAGCAGCTTTGGGACCTTTACACACGAGCAGTACTTC	CASSFGTFTHEQYF
TRBD2	few	TRBJ2-2	TRBV6-6	TGTGCCAGCAGTAAAATAGCGGGAGCGGCCGGGGAGCTGTTTTTT	CASSKIAGAAGELFF
TRBD1	NA	TRBJ2-1	TRBV4-1	TGCGCCAGCAGTCCGGGACAGGTATTCAATGAGCAGTTCTTC	CASSPGQVFNEQFF
NA	NA	TRBJ2-2	TRBV10-1	TGCGCCAGCAGTGAGTCGAAGGGGAGGGGGCAACGTCCGAACACCGGGGAGCTGTTTTTT	CASSESKGRGQRPNTGELFF
NA	NA	TRBJ1-2	TRBV5-6	TGTGCCAGCAGCCTAGAGAACTATGGCTACACCTTC	CASSLENYGYTF
NA	NA	TRBJ1-4	TRBV11-2	TGTGCCAGCAGCTCCTCCGGTAGCGGGACTGAAAAACTGTTTTTT	CASSSSGSGTEKLFF
TRBD2	NA	TRBJ2-7	TRBV6-6	TGTGCCAGCAGTATTGGGACTAGCGGGAGCTACGAGCAGTACTTC	CASSIGTSGSYEQYF
NA	NA	TRBJ2-7	TRBV30	TGTGCCTGGAGTGTAAGCGGAGTATACGAGCAGTACTTC	CAWSVSGVYEQYF
TRBD2	NA	TRBJ2-5	TRBV27	TGTGCCAGCAGTTTGAGTACGGGGGGTGAGACCCAGTACTTC	CASSLSTGGETQYF
TRBD2	NA	TRBJ2-1	TRBV11-2	TGTGCCAGCAGCTTAGGCGGGAGAGAGCAGTTCTTC	CASSLGGREQFF
NA	NA	TRBJ2-3	TRBV19	TGTGCCAGTAGTGGGGGGGCCACAGATACGCAGTATTTT	CASSGGATDTQYF
TRBD2	once	TRBJ2-3	TRBV7-9	TGTGCCAGCAGCTTCCCCACTAGCGGGGGCACAGATACGCAGTATTTT	CASSFPTSGGTDTQYF
NA	large	TRBJ1-5	TRBV5-5	TGTGCCAGCACCCAAGGGGGGAACACCAATCAGCCCCAGCATTTT	CASTQGGNTNQPQHF
NA	NA	TRBJ1-2	TRBV9	TGTGCCAGCAGCGTAGAAGGGAGGGCAAACTATGGCTACACCTTC	CASSVEGRANYGYTF
TRBD2	NA	TRBJ2-1	TRBV29-1	TGCAGCGTTGAGAGACTCAGCGGGAGGGCCCTCTACAATGAGCAGTTCTTC	CSVERLSGRALYNEQFF
NA	medium-sized	TRBJ2-7	TRBV9	TGTGCCAGCGATTCGGGGGGCAGTGGGGACGAGCAGTACTTC	CASDSGGSGDEQYF
NA	NA	TRBJ1-2	TRBV4-2	TGTGCCAGCAGCGCCGGGAGGAGCAATGGCTACACCTTC	CASSAGRSNGYTF
NA	NA	TRBJ2-3	TRBV29-1	TGCAGCGTTGACGACGGTGGTCCTAGCACAGATACGCAGTATTTT	CSVDDGGPSTDTQYF
NA	NA	TRBJ2-7	TRBV2	TGTGCCAGCAGTGAAGACTACGAGCAGTACTTC	CASSEDYEQYF
NA	NA	TRBJ2-7	TRBV13	TGTGCCAGCAGCTTAGGCCGGGGGGCTCGCGAGCAGTACTTC	CASSLGRGAREQYF
NA	NA	TRBJ2-1	TRBV4-1	TGCGCCAGCAGCCGCGGCATGACGGGGACTCACAATGAGCAGTTCTTC	CASSRGMTGTHNEQFF
NA	NA	TRBJ2-5	TRBV6-5	TGTGCCAGCACTCACGGGGGCAGTACCCAAGAGACCCAGTACTTC	CASTHGGSTQETQYF
NA	NA	TRBJ2-2	TRBV9	TGTGCCAGCAGCGTAGTACAGGGCACCGGGGAGCTGTTTTTT	CASSVVQGTGELFF
TRBD2	NA	TRBJ2-1	TRBV9	TGTGCCAGCAGCGTAGGGCTAGCGGGAGGGCCGAGTGAGCAGTTCTTC	CASSVGLAGGPSEQFF
NA	NA	TRBJ2-7	TRBV7-9	TGTGCCAGCAGCTTAGGGGCCACAGGGTCCTACGAGCAGTACTTC	CASSLGATGSYEQYF
TRBD2	few	TRBJ2-5	TRBV5-4	TGTGCCAGCAGCCAGGAAGGACTAGCCCAAGAGACCCAGTACTTC	CASSQEGLAQETQYF
NA	NA	TRBJ1-2	TRBV27	TGTGCCAGCAAAGGGTCGGGGGGCGACTATGGCTACACCTTC	CASKGSGGDYGYTF
TRBD1	NA	TRBJ2-2	TRBV7-9	TGTGCCAGCACAGGGGGCGCGAGGAACACCGGGGAGCTGTTTTTT	CASTGGARNTGELFF
TRBD2	NA	TRBJ2-7	TRBV4-1	TGCGCCAGCAGCCTTCTAACCCGGGGGGTTCCAGGTGCCTACGAGCAGTACTTC	CASSLLTRGVPGAYEQYF
NA	NA	TRBJ2-1	TRBV11-2	TGTGCCAGCAGCCTGTCCCGGGACCGGGGAAGGAATGAGCAGTTCTTC	CASSLSRDRGRNEQFF
NA	NA	TRBJ2-7	TRBV5-3	TGTGCCAGAAGGGACCGCCTCGGGACGGCGAGAGGGGGTCGCTACGAGCAGTACTTC	CARRDRLGTARGGRYEQYF
TRBD1	once	TRBJ1-3	TRBV7-9	TGTGCCAGCAGCCCTCTACCGGACAGGATCTCTGGAAACACCATATATTTT	CASSPLPDRISGNTIYF
NA	few	TRBJ2-5	TRBV6-1	TGTGCCAGCAGGTTGACAGAAGGAGAGACCCAGTACTTC	CASRLTEGETQYF
TRBD1	NA	TRBJ1-2	TRBV2	TGTGCCAGCAGTGAATGGGGACCGGGACAGGGGAAAAACTATGGCTACACCTTC	CASSEWGPGQGKNYGYTF
TRBD1	NA	TRBJ1-5	TRBV7-9	TGTGCCAGCAGCTGGACAGGGAAGGATGATCAGCCCCAGCATTTT	CASSWTGKDDQPQHF
NA	NA	TRBJ2-1	TRBV7-6	TGTGCCAGCAGCTCTCGACAGGCCTATGAGCAGTTCTTC	CASSSRQAYEQFF
NA	medium-sized	TRBJ2-2	TRBV19	TGTGCCAGTAGTGTGGGAGCGGGCACCGGGGAGCTGTTTTTT	CASSVGAGTGELFF
NA	NA	TRBJ2-7	TRBV5-6	TGTGCCAGCAGCTTCGCAGGGCGCACCTACGAGCAGTACTTC	CASSFAGRTYEQYF